This T cell receptor (beta chain) was identified during a study of cytomegalovirus exposure and HLA in healthy donors. PCR amplification relied on 60 Vbeta primers (plus 13 Jbeta primers). TCRdb keeps only in-frame clones here, not all; method: immunoSEQ multiplex PCR. Its table lists approximately 20,000 clones. CDR1 and CDR2 from the germline V gene are MNHNS and SASEGT. The CDR3 is 13 amino acids. Trimming pared 6 bases from V and 0 bases from J, leaving 6 bases between. Input material: PBMCs. The source is a man in his 60s in good health and CMV-seropositive. This sequence joins TRBV6-1 and TRBJ1-5, with D uncertain. Written as DNA, the CDR3 is TGTGCCAGCAGGACTAATAGCAATCAGCCCCAGCATTTT. This sequence encodes CASRTNSNQPQHF.